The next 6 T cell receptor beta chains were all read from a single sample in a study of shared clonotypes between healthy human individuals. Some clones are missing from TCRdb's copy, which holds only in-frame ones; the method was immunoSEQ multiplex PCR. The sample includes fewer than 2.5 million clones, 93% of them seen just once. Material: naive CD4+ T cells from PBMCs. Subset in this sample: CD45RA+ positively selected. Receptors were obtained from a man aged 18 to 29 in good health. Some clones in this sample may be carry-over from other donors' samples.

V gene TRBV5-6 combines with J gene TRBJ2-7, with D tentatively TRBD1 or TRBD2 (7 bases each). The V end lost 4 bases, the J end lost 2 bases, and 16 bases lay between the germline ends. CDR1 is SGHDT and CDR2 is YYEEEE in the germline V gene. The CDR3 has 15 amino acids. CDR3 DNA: TGTGCCAGCAGCCAACGACAGGGACTACCCTACGAGCAGTACTTC. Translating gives CASSQRQGLPYEQYF.

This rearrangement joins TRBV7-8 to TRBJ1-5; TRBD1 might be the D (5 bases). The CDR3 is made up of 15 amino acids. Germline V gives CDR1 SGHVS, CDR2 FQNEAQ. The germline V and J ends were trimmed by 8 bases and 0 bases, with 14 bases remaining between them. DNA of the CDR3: TGTGCCAGCGAGCCGGGACTCCATAGCAATCAGCCCCAGCATTTT. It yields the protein CASEPGLHSNQPQHF. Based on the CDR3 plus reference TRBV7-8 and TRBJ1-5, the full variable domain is GAGVSQSPRYKVAKRGQDVALRCDPISGHVSLFWYQQALGQGPEFLTYFQNEAQLDKSGLPSDRFFAERPEGSVSTLKIQRTQQEDSAVYLCASEPGLHSNQPQHFGDGTRLSIL.

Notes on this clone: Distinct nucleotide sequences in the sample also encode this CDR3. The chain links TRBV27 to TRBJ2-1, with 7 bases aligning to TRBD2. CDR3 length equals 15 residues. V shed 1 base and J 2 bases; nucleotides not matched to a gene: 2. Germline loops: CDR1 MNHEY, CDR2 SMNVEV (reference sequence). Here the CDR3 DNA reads TGTGCCAGCAGTTTATTGGCGGGGGCCTACAATGAGCAGTTCTTC. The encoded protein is CASSLLAGAYNEQFF.

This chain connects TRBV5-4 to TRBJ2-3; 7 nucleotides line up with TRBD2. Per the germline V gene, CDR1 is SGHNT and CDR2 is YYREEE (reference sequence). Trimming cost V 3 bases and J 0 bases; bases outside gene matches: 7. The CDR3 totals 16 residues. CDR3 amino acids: CASSSPHSGSTDTQYF. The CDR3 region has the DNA TGTGCCAGCAGCTCCCCGCATAGCGGGAGCACAGATACGCAGTATTTT. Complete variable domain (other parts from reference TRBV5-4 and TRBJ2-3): ETGVTQSPTHLIKTRGQQVTLRCSSQSGHNTVSWYQQALGQGPQFIFQYYREEENGRGNFPPRFSGLQFPNYSSELNVNALELDDSALYLCASSSPHSGSTDTQYFGPGTRLTVL.

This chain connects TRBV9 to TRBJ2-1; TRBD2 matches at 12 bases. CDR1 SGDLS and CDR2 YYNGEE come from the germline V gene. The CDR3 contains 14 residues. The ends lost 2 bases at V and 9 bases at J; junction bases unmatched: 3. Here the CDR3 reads CASSVSGLAGEQFF. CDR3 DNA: TGTGCCAGCAGCGTGTCGGGACTAGCGGGTGAGCAGTTCTTC.

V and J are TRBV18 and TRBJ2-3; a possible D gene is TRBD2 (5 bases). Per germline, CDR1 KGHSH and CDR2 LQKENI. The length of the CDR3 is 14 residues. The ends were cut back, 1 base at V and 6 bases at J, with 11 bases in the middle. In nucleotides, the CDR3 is TGTGCCAGCTCACCACTACCAGGAGGCGATACGCAGTATTTT. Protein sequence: CASSPLPGGDTQYF.